These 20 T cell receptor beta chains came from one sample sequenced in a study of OX40 agonist ivuxolimab in advanced cancers. Here immunoSEQ multiplex PCR was the method, and the copy in TCRdb shows in-frame clones only, minus some. The repertoire holds some 45,000 clones, about 89% seen once, with 10% to 15% in the top ten. Sample: CD4+ or CD8+ T cells sorted from blood, taken in a trial of the OX40 agonist ivuxolimab. The origin of the receptors is an adult with an advanced solid tumor such as melanoma, head and neck, liver or kidney cancer.

This clone showed up just a few times. V usage is TRBV11-2 and J usage is TRBJ1-2; TRBD1 matches at 8 bases. Germline values: CDR1 SGHAT, CDR2 FQNNGV. V was pared by 5 bases and J by 8 bases, with 16 bases of the junction left unmatched. The CDR3 is made up of 16 amino acids. The CDR3 protein is CASSPVAVDRGRGYTF. The CDR3 DNA sequence: TGTGCCAGCAGCCCAGTGGCCGTCGACAGGGGAAGGGGCTACACCTTC.

The gene calls are TRBV5-1 and TRBJ2-5; 8 positions match TRBD1. This CDR3 has 15 residues. J gave up 0 bases and V 2 bases, and 3 bases lay outside the gene matches. CDR1 is SGHRS and CDR2 is YFSETQ in the germline V gene. The CDR3 here is CASSLSGGDQETQYF. CDR3 DNA: TGCGCCAGCAGCTTATCAGGGGGCGACCAAGAGACCCAGTACTTC.

The table lists this clone with a count of one. This chain joins TRBV19 and TRBJ2-7; perhaps TRBD1 as D (7 bases). The CDR3 length is 14 residues. V was clipped by 5 bases and J by 3 bases, with 14 bases between them. Per the germline V gene, CDR1 is LNHDA and CDR2 is SQIVND (reference sequence). The CDR3 region is CASSAGTEVYEQYF. CDR3 coding DNA: TGTGCCAGTAGTGCGGGGACAGAAGTCTACGAGCAGTACTTC.

V gene TRBV10-3 combines with J gene TRBJ1-2, with D maybe TRBD1 (5 bases). The ends were cut back, 11 bases at V and 5 bases at J, with 18 bases in the middle. The CDR3 is 13 residues long. Germline CDR1 is ENHRY and CDR2 is SYGVKD. CDR3 sequence (DNA): TGTGCCGTCCCAGGGACCGGAGGGTATGGCTACACCTTC. It codes for CAVPGTGGYGYTF.

The chain uses TRBV6-5 and TRBJ1-2; D possibly corresponds to TRBD1 (6 bases). Germline CDR1 and CDR2: MNHEY and SVGAGI. The CDR3 contains 14 residues. Trimming removed 6 bases at V and 6 bases at J, with 17 bases between. In nucleotides, the CDR3 is TGTGCCAGCAGCCACCCGTGGGGGGCAGATGGCTACACCTTC. This codes for CASSHPWGADGYTF.

V and J are TRBV7-9 and TRBJ1-1; TRBD1 is a possible D gene (6 bases). Trimming took off 7 bases at V and 5 bases at J, with 14 bases between the two ends. The CDR3 extends over 13 amino acids. CDR1 and CDR2 (germline): SEHNR, FQNEAQ (reference sequence). The chain's CDR3 is CASKTEGETEAFF. CDR3 DNA: TGTGCCAGCAAGACTGAGGGGGAAACTGAAGCTTTCTTT.

This clone ranks as medium-sized. V gene TRBV9 combines with J gene TRBJ1-2; TRBD1 might be the D (5 bases). CDR1 and CDR2 (germline): SGDLS, YYNGEE. Trimming stripped 0 bases from V and 3 bases from J, with 15 bases between. The length of the CDR3 is 16 residues. In DNA form, the CDR3 reads TGTGCCAGCAGCGTAGATGGGGGTTCTATGTACTATGGCTACACCTTC. Encoded protein: CASSVDGGSMYYGYTF.

This clone was found a few times. V is TRBV7-9 and J is TRBJ1-2; D not resolved. The CDR3 is made up of 17 amino acids. V lost 0 bases and J 6 bases, leaving 20 bases between the germline ends. Per the germline V gene, CDR1 is SEHNR and CDR2 is FQNEAQ (reference sequence). The CDR3 loop reads CASSLAPGLFASDGYTF. Here the CDR3 DNA reads TGTGCCAGCAGCTTAGCCCCGGGCCTCTTTGCATCCGATGGCTACACCTTC.

The chain links TRBV28 to TRBJ1-1; no clear D. Trimming stripped 4 bases from V and 0 bases from J, with 6 bases between. The CDR3 is made up of 13 amino acids. Germline CDR1 is MDHEN and CDR2 is SYDVKM. The CDR3 is CASSSSMNTEAFF. CDR3 bases: TGTGCCAGCAGTTCTTCAATGAACACTGAAGCTTTCTTT.

This clone was found a few times. V is TRBV6-1 and J is TRBJ1-1; no clear D gene. The germline gives CDR1 MNHNS, CDR2 SASEGT. With 6 bases removed from V and 3 bases from J, the gap between germline ends came to 5 bases. The CDR3 has 11 amino acids. The CDR3 DNA follows: TGTGCCAGCAGCGGGTACACTGAAGCTTTCTTT. Its translation is CASSGYTEAFF.

The genes are TRBV7-9 and TRBJ2-1; 7 nucleotides agree with TRBD2. Germline-derived CDR1 and CDR2 are SEHNR and FQNEAQ (reference sequence). CDR3 length: 16 residues. The J segment lost 0 bases and the V segment lost 0 bases, leaving 2 bases of the junction unmatched. In nucleotides, the CDR3 is TGTGCCAGCAGCTTAGCTAGCGGGCTCTCCTACAATGAGCAGTTCTTC. Protein sequence: CASSLASGLSYNEQFF.

This chain uses TRBV2 with TRBJ1-6, with a tentative D call TRBD1 (5 bases). This CDR3 is 13 amino acids long. Germline V gives CDR1 SNHLY, CDR2 FYNNEI. Trimming pared 7 bases from V and 7 bases from J, leaving 11 bases between. CDR3 sequence reads: CASTPGWNSPLHF. In DNA form, the CDR3 reads TGTGCCAGCACCCCAGGGTGGAATTCACCCCTCCACTTT.

The V gene is TRBV7-9, the J gene TRBJ1-5; 8 bases are shared with TRBD1. Germline CDR1 SEHNR, CDR2 FQNEAQ (reference sequence). CDR3 length: 14 residues. With 3 bases clipped from V and 4 bases from J, the junction kept 2 bases outside the gene matches. In DNA form, the CDR3 reads TGTGCCAGCAGCTTTCAGGGGGCTAATCAGCCCCAGCATTTT. It translates to CASSFQGANQPQHF.

This rearrangement joins TRBV19 to TRBJ1-1; 8 positions match TRBD1. The V and J ends lost 7 bases and 2 bases, in that order; junction bases with no gene match: 12. The germline CDR1 and CDR2 sequences are LNHDA and SQIVND (reference sequence). This CDR3 has 16 amino acids. The CDR3: CASTTGTGAENTEAFF. DNA for the CDR3: TGTGCCAGTACTACCGGGACAGGTGCGGAAAACACTGAAGCTTTCTTT. The full variable domain, in which reference TRBV19 and TRBJ1-1 provide the parts outside the CDR3, is DGGITQSPKYLFRKEGQNVTLSCEQNLNHDAMYWYRQDPGQGLRLIYYSQIVNDFQKGDIAEGYSVSREKKESFPLTVTSAQKNPTAFYLCASTTGTGAENTEAFFGQGTRLTVV.

This rearrangement joins TRBV25-1 to TRBJ1-2, with D possibly matching TRBD1 (5 bases). The CDR3 sequence is 13 residues long. Germline-derived CDR1 and CDR2 are MGHDK and SYGVNS. V was clipped by 6 bases and J by 4 bases, with 12 bases between them. DNA of the CDR3: TGTGCCAGCAGCCCCGGGGCGGTCTATGGCTACACCTTC. It encodes CASSPGAVYGYTF.

V usage is TRBV28 and J usage is TRBJ1-2; D gene ambiguous. The CDR3 has 13 amino acids. V was trimmed by 8 bases and J by 2 bases, leaving 12 bases between them. Germline V CDR1 and CDR2: MDHEN, SYDVKM. Written as DNA, the CDR3 is TGTGCCAGCGAGGGCGACTCAAACTATGGCTACACCTTC. Residues: CASEGDSNYGYTF.

The chain links TRBV29-1 to TRBJ1-1; tentatively, D is TRBD1 (5 bases). The CDR3 is 12 amino acids. V was cut by 5 bases and J by 8 bases, with 15 bases left in between. Germline CDR1 SQVTM, CDR2 ANQGSEA. The CDR3 region is CSVFRDGEEAFF. Here the CDR3 DNA reads TGCAGCGTTTTCCGGGACGGAGAAGAAGCTTTCTTT. Full variable domain (missing parts from reference TRBV29-1 and TRBJ1-1): SAVISQKPSRDICQRGTSLTIQCQVDSQVTMMFWYRQQPGQSLTLIATANQGSEATYESGFVIDKFPISRPNLTFSTLTVSNMSPEDSSIYLCSVFRDGEEAFFGQGTRLTVV.

The CDR3 reads CASSIDSNEKLFF. CDR3 DNA sequence: TGTGCCAGCAGCATCGACAGTAACGAAAAACTGTTTTTT. V gene TRBV5-8 combines with J gene TRBJ1-4; D possibly corresponds to TRBD1 (5 bases). Trimming cost V 4 bases and J 8 bases, with 12 bases left between them. Germline CDR1 SGHTS, CDR2 YDEGEE. The CDR3 runs 13 residues.

The rearrangement links TRBV27 to TRBJ2-7, with D possibly TRBD1 on 6 matching bases. Germline V lookup: CDR1 MNHEY, CDR2 SMNVEV (reference sequence). CDR3 length: 13 amino acids. V was trimmed by 3 bases and J by 6 bases, leaving 12 bases between them. CDR3 region: CASSFGQGFEQYF. CDR3 DNA: TGTGCCAGCAGTTTTGGTCAGGGGTTCGAGCAGTACTTC.

V usage is TRBV5-5 and J usage is TRBJ1-1; the match to TRBD1 covers 7 bases. The CDR3 consists of 14 residues. With V trimmed by 4 bases and J by 1 base, 4 bases remained unmatched. Germline loops: CDR1 SGHKS, CDR2 YYEKEE (reference sequence). The CDR3 DNA sequence: TGTGCCAGCAGCCAGGGACAGCCGAACACTGAAGCTTTCTTT. Translating it yields CASSQGQPNTEAFF.